The 27 T cell receptor beta chains listed next were all sequenced from one sample in a study of monozygotic twins with cystic fibrosis. Measured with immunoSEQ multiplex PCR; TCRdb has only the in-frame clones, and not every one. The sample has about 35,000 clones, around 66% seen once. Sequencing was done on a sample of blood. These receptors were taken from a girl under 18 with cystic fibrosis.

This chain connects TRBV6-6 to TRBJ2-2; D call uncertain. Trimming took off 2 bases at V and 0 bases at J, with 7 bases between the two ends. Germline lookup yields CDR1 MNHNY and CDR2 SVGAGI (reference sequence). The CDR3 runs to 15 residues. The CDR3 reads CASSYETANTGELFF. In DNA form, the CDR3 reads TGTGCCAGCAGTTACGAGACGGCGAACACCGGGGAGCTGTTTTTT.

The genes are TRBV9 and TRBJ2-5, with 7 bases that match TRBD1. CDR3 length: 15 amino acids. In germline, CDR1 is SGDLS, CDR2 YYNGEE. Germline trimming cut 0 bases from V and 2 bases from J; bases unmatched to any gene: 4. In DNA form, the CDR3 reads TGTGCCAGCAGCGTAGGACAGGGAAGGCAAGAGACCCAGTACTTC. As protein: CASSVGQGRQETQYF.

The chain recombines TRBV4-1 with TRBJ2-7; TRBD1 matches at 10 bases. Germline V gene lookup returns CDR1 MGHRA and CDR2 YSYEKL. With 2 bases clipped from V and 3 bases from J, the junction kept 4 bases outside the gene matches. The CDR3 has 15 amino acids. CDR3 nucleotide sequence: TGCGCCAGCAGCCAACCGGGACAGGGGATCTACGAGCAGTACGTC. It is translated as CASSQPGQGIYEQYV.

V is TRBV5-6 and J is TRBJ1-2; perhaps TRBD1 as D (5 bases). The V gene's germline CDR1 is SGHDT and CDR2 YYEEEE. The length of the CDR3 is 16 residues. V was trimmed by 0 bases and J by 0 bases, leaving 12 bases between them. The DNA of the CDR3 is TGTGCCAGCAGCTTGGCCCTAGGGGCAACTAACTATGGCTACACCTTC. Its protein is CASSLALGATNYGYTF. Looking up the rest from reference TRBV5-6 and TRBJ1-2 gives the full variable domain: DAGVTQSPTHLIKTRGQQVTLRCSPKSGHDTVSWYQQALGQGPQFIFQYYEEEERQRGNFPDRFSGHQFPNYSSELNVNALLLGDSALYLCASSLALGATNYGYTFGSGTRLTVV.

The chain is built from TRBV6-5 and TRBJ1-2; 9 nucleotides line up with TRBD1. The V and J ends lost 0 bases and 7 bases, in that order; junction bases with no gene match: 6. CDR1 MNHEY and CDR2 SVGAGI come from the germline V gene. The CDR3 sequence is 15 residues long. In DNA, the CDR3 is TGTGCCAGCAGTTACTCGGGACAGGGTATCCCTGGCTACACCTTC. It yields the protein CASSYSGQGIPGYTF.

The genes are TRBV14 and TRBJ2-3; 10 nucleotides match TRBD2. The junction had 1 base not matched to a gene; V was cut back by 2 bases and J by 2 bases. The germline V gene encodes CDR1 SGHDN and CDR2 FVKESK. CDR3 length: 15 residues. CDR3 sequence: CASSQLAGATDTQYF. DNA for the CDR3: TGTGCCAGCAGCCAACTAGCGGGAGCCACAGATACGCAGTATTTT.

This clone came up a few times. This chain uses TRBV7-3 with TRBJ1-1, with D maybe TRBD1 (5 bases). The CDR3 runs 13 residues. Germline V CDR1 and CDR2: SGHTA, FQGTGA. With 5 bases removed from V and 2 bases from J, the gap between germline ends came to 9 bases. The CDR3, as DNA: TGTGCCAGCAGCCGACAGCCTAACACTGAAGCTTTCTTT. Its translation: CASSRQPNTEAFF.

The CDR3 DNA follows: TGTGCCAGCAGTCGTGTGACGGGAGATGAAAAACTGTTTTTT. It yields the protein CASSRVTGDEKLFF. The rearrangement uses TRBV6-5 and TRBJ1-4; the D is unclear. V was clipped by 5 bases and J by 6 bases, with 13 bases between them. This CDR3 contains 14 residues. The germline V gene encodes CDR1 MNHEY and CDR2 SVGAGI.

The rearrangement links TRBV5-6 to TRBJ2-3; D gene unclear. Germline V gives CDR1 SGHDT, CDR2 YYEEEE. The V gene lost 2 bases and the J gene lost 3 bases, with 4 bases spanning the gap. The CDR3 is 12 amino acids. This CDR3 is CASSFGTDTQYF. For the CDR3, the DNA is TGTGCCAGCAGCTTCGGAACAGATACGCAGTATTTT. Full variable domain (missing parts from reference TRBV5-6 and TRBJ2-3): DAGVTQSPTHLIKTRGQQVTLRCSPKSGHDTVSWYQQALGQGPQFIFQYYEEEERQRGNFPDRFSGHQFPNYSSELNVNALLLGDSALYLCASSFGTDTQYFGPGTRLTVL.

This clone was counted between two and nine times. The genes are TRBV6-1 and TRBJ2-7; D might be TRBD1 or TRBD2, each matching 6 bases. Trimming shortened V by 0 bases and J by 6 bases, and 18 bases separated the two germline ends. The CDR3 sequence is 16 residues long. CDR1 and CDR2 from the germline V gene are MNHNS and SASEGT. The chain's CDR3 is CASSEAEGGVRPEQYF. The CDR3 bases are TGTGCCAGCAGTGAAGCGGAGGGGGGTGTCCGCCCCGAGCAGTACTTC.

The genes are TRBV7-6 and TRBJ2-1, with D possibly TRBD1 on 5 matching bases. Germline lookup yields CDR1 SGHVS and CDR2 FNYEAQ. The CDR3 sequence is 15 residues long. V lost 5 bases to trimming and J lost 6 bases, with 17 bases between them. In nucleotides, the CDR3 is TGTGCCAGCAGCCAAATGGGGCCGTTTGGCAATGAGCAGTTCTTC. Its protein product is CASSQMGPFGNEQFF. Supplemented by reference TRBV7-6 and TRBJ2-1, the full variable domain reads GAGVSQSPRYKVTKRGQDVALRCDPISGHVSLYWYRQALGQGPEFLTYFNYEAQQDKSGLPNDRFSAERPEGSISTLTIQRTEQRDSAMYRCASSQMGPFGNEQFFGPGTRLTVL.

The rearrangement uses TRBV5-4 and TRBJ2-1, with D perhaps TRBD2 (5 bases). Trimming removed 2 bases from V and 7 bases from J, with 16 bases in between. The CDR3 covers 15 residues. Per the germline V gene, CDR1 is SGHNT and CDR2 is YYREEE (reference sequence). CDR3 amino acids: CASSFLDLTQNEQFF. DNA of the CDR3: TGTGCCAGCAGCTTCCTGGACTTGACACAAAATGAGCAGTTCTTC.

The V and J genes are TRBV7-8 and TRBJ1-5, with TRBD1 identical over 7 bases. Germline V gives CDR1 SGHVS, CDR2 FQNEAQ. V shed 1 base, J shed 0 bases, and the junction held 3 bases outside the gene matches. The length of the CDR3 is 16 residues. The CDR3 sequence is CASSLEGAFSNQPQHF. The CDR3 DNA sequence: TGTGCCAGCAGCTTAGAGGGGGCCTTTAGCAATCAGCCCCAGCATTTT.

The V and J genes are TRBV10-3 and TRBJ1-2; D ambiguous. V was shortened by 3 bases and J by 7 bases, with 9 bases between the two germline ends. Germline values: CDR1 ENHRY, CDR2 SYGVKD. This CDR3 has 12 amino acids. This CDR3 reads CAISEYWSGYTF. The CDR3 region has the DNA TGTGCCATCAGTGAATATTGGAGTGGCTACACCTTC.

The chain carries TRBV13 and TRBJ2-7; possible D gene TRBD2, 5 bases. V was cut by 5 bases and J by 0 bases, with 8 bases left in between. The CDR3 totals 13 residues. Germline V gene lookup returns CDR1 PRHDT and CDR2 FYEKMQ (reference sequence). DNA of the CDR3: TGTGCCAGCAGCGCCGGGGTCTCCTACGAGCAGTACGTC. Amino acid sequence: CASSAGVSYEQYV.

This rearrangement joins TRBV7-9 to TRBJ2-1; D remains ambiguous. Trimming shortened V by 3 bases and J by 9 bases, and 12 bases separated the two germline ends. CDR1 and CDR2 (germline): SEHNR, FQNEAQ (reference sequence). CDR3 length: 13 amino acids. CDR3 sequence: CASSFVSLGEQFF. CDR3 in DNA: TGTGCCAGCAGCTTTGTCAGTTTGGGTGAGCAGTTCTTC.

The CDR3 spells CASNRALSRISTDTQYF. DNA of the CDR3: TGTGCCAGCAACAGAGCTCTGAGCCGGATAAGCACAGATACGCAGTATTTT. The chain couples TRBV7-8 to TRBJ2-3; D uncertain. This CDR3 spans 17 amino acids. Trimming removed 7 bases at V and 0 bases at J, with 20 bases between. The germline V gene encodes CDR1 SGHVS and CDR2 FQNEAQ.

V gene TRBV9 combines with J gene TRBJ2-1, with TRBD2 matching over 14 bases. This CDR3 spans 18 amino acids. Germline CDR1 and CDR2: SGDLS and YYNGEE. With 3 bases clipped from V and 1 base from J, the junction kept 6 bases outside the gene matches. CDR3 protein: CASSAGTSGRRSYNEQFF. The CDR3, as DNA: TGTGCCAGCAGCGCTGGGACTAGCGGGAGAAGGTCCTACAATGAGCAGTTCTTC.

This clone was counted once. The gene calls are TRBV27 and TRBJ1-2; D is possibly TRBD1 (5 bases). Germline V gives CDR1 MNHEY, CDR2 SMNVEV (reference sequence). The CDR3 is 15 amino acids. With 6 bases removed from V and 5 bases from J, the gap between germline ends came to 19 bases. For the CDR3, the DNA is TGTGCCAGCAGAAGTGGCGGGGGAATTTGGTATGGCTACACCTTC. It encodes CASRSGGGIWYGYTF.

The sample holds a few counts of this clone. The genes are TRBV7-6 and TRBJ1-1; D is possibly TRBD1 (6 bases). V gave up 10 bases and J gave up 2 bases, with 14 bases separating them. The CDR3 runs 13 residues. CDR1 and CDR2 from the germline V gene are SGHVS and FNYEAQ. CDR3 DNA sequence: TGTGCCATCGTACAGGGAATTAACACTGAAGCTTTCTTT. Translated: CAIVQGINTEAFF.

This clone was detected only once. The rearrangement links TRBV28 to TRBJ1-1, with a possible D match to TRBD1 (5 bases). The CDR3 is 14 amino acids. V was cut by 6 bases and J by 2 bases, with 13 bases left in between. Germline CDR1 and CDR2: MDHEN and SYDVKM. CDR3 in amino acids: CASSESGGNTEAFF. CDR3 sequence (DNA): TGTGCCAGCAGCGAATCTGGGGGTAACACTGAAGCTTTCTTT.

The rearrangement uses TRBV4-1 and TRBJ1-5, with TRBD1 matching over 8 bases. Germline CDR1 MGHRA, CDR2 YSYEKL. V was pared by 0 bases and J by 2 bases, with 6 bases of the junction left unmatched. This CDR3 region has 17 residues. For the CDR3, the DNA is TGCGCCAGCAGCCAAGAGTCGACAGGGGCTCGCAATCAGCCCCAGCATTTT. This translates into CASSQESTGARNQPQHF.

This clone was seen a handful of times. The rearrangement joins TRBV7-9 to TRBJ2-2; no definite D call. Germline CDR1 reads SEHNR; CDR2 reads FQNEAQ (reference sequence). Trimming removed 4 bases at V and 6 bases at J, with 12 bases between. This CDR3 is built from 14 residues. The CDR3 DNA reads TGTGCCAGCAGCTCCCCTGTTTTATCCGGGGAGCTGTTTTTT. This translates into CASSSPVLSGELFF.

J is TRBJ2-3 and V is TRBV6-4, with TRBD2 identical over 10 bases. Germline CDR1 and CDR2: MRHNA and SNTAGT. There are 15 residues in the CDR3. The V gene end was trimmed by 3 bases and the J gene end by 6 bases; junction bases not matched to a gene: 6. CDR3 bases: TGTGCCAGCAGTGAGTCTAGCGGGAGCGGGGATACGCAGTATTTT. Its translation is CASSESSGSGDTQYF.

J is TRBJ1-1 and V is TRBV15; D is ambiguous. CDR3 length: 15 residues. Between the trimmed V and J ends, which lost 3 bases and 2 bases, there was a span of 13 bases. CDR1 is LNHNV and CDR2 is YYDKDF in the germline V gene (reference sequence). The CDR3 nucleotides read TGTGCCACCAGCAGCGTACTCCGACTCAACACTGAAGCTTTCTTT. This sequence encodes CATSSVLRLNTEAFF.

The chain carries TRBV2 and TRBJ2-3, with 13 bases lining up with TRBD2. Germline CDR1 is SNHLY and CDR2 is FYNNEI. With 7 bases clipped from V and 3 bases from J, the junction kept 1 base outside the gene matches. The CDR3 contains 14 residues. Written as DNA, the CDR3 is TGTGCCAGCAAACTAGCGGGAGGGACAGATACGCAGTATTTT. This sequence encodes CASKLAGGTDTQYF. The whole variable domain, filled in from reference TRBV2 and TRBJ2-3, reads EPEVTQTPSHQVTQMGQEVILRCVPISNHLYFYWYRQILGQKVEFLVSFYNNEISEKSEIFDDQFSVERPDGSNFTLKIRSTKLEDSAMYFCASKLAGGTDTQYFGPGTRLTVL.

This clone was seen a single time. The gene calls are TRBV4-3 and TRBJ2-5, with D perhaps matching TRBD1 (6 bases). The V gene lost 3 bases and the J gene lost 5 bases, with 19 bases spanning the gap. CDR1 is LGHNA and CDR2 is YSLEER in the germline V gene. The CDR3 totals 16 residues. CDR3 protein: CASSQDGTGSNETQYF. DNA for the CDR3: TGCGCCAGCAGCCAGGACGGAACAGGGAGCAACGAGACCCAGTACTTC.